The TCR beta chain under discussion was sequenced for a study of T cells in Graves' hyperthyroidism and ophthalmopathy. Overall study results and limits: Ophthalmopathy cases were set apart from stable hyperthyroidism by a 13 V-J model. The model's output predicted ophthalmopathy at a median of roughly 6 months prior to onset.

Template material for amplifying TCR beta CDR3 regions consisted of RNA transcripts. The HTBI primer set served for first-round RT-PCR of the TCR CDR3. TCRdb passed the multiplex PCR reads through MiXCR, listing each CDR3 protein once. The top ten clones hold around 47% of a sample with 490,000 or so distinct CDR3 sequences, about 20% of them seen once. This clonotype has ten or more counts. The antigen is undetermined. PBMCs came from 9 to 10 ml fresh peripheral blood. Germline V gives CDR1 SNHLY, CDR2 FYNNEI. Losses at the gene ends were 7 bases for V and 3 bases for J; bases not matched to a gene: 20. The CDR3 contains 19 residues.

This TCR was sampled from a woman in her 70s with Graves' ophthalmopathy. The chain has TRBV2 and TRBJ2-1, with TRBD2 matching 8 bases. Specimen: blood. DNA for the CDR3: TGTGCCAGCATTCCCCACGTCGGCAGCGGGAGAACTATCTACAATGAGCAGTTCTTC. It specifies CASIPHVGSGRTIYNEQFF.